The following is a T cell receptor (beta chain) sequence with its context. The data belong to a study of blood T cell repertoires in COVID-19. The overall study: The analysed material was cDNA or gDNA that came from T cells, B-cell-depleted T cells, or PBMCs.

Generated by immunoSEQ multiplex PCR, the TCRdb table keeps only in-frame clones and is missing some. Of almost 250,000 clones in the sample, roughly 85% are singletons; the top ten hold approximately 9.1%. The sequenced sample consisted of PBMCs or T cells enriched from blood (not recorded which). The source of this sequence is a woman aged 45-60 years with acute COVID-19.

The CDR3 spells CASRRFNGLSGNTIYF. Written as DNA, the CDR3 is TGTGCCAGCAGAAGATTTAATGGGCTCTCTGGAAACACCATATATTTT. The chain has TRBV13 and TRBJ1-3, with D unclear. Germline CDR1 is PRHDT and CDR2 is FYEKMQ (reference sequence). Deletions cut 6 bases from V and 0 bases from J, with 15 bases between. The CDR3 spans 16 residues.